These T cell receptor beta chains were read from a single sample in a study of cytomegalovirus exposure and HLA in healthy donors. Method: immunoSEQ multiplex PCR; TCRdb's copy keeps in-frame clones and lacks some. The table lists roughly 99,000 clones, around 67% of them singletons. Sequenced input: PBMCs. These receptors were collected from a woman in her forties in good health and CMV-seropositive. Each CDR3 is given with its conserved first and last residue. D genes are given only for firm matches. Only part of the rows carry a size: once, few, many, or a class if the clone is expanded.

size	J	V	D	CDR3	DNA
NA	TRBJ1-1	TRBV28	TRBD1	CASSSGQGRTEAFF	TGTGCCAGCAGTTCCGGACAGGGGAGAACTGAAGCTTTCTTT
NA	TRBJ1-1	TRBV18	NA	CASSPSRVGNAEAFF	TGTGCCAGCTCACCAAGTAGGGTCGGGAACGCTGAAGCTTTCTTT
few	TRBJ1-2	TRBV25-1	NA	CASGTSGYYGYTF	TGTGCCAGCGGAACCTCAGGTTACTATGGCTACACCTTC
NA	TRBJ2-7	TRBV30	TRBD1	CAAGTGDYEQYF	TGTGCTGCAGGGACAGGGGACTACGAGCAGTACTTC
NA	TRBJ1-2	TRBV2	NA	CASSESGSNYGYTF	TGTGCCAGCAGTGAATCAGGGTCGAACTATGGCTACACCTTC
once	TRBJ1-3	TRBV15	NA	CATTGDGNTIYF	TGTGCCACCACAGGGGACGGAAACACCATATATTTT
NA	TRBJ2-3	TRBV6-4	TRBD2	CASSRLAGVTDTQYF	TGTGCCAGCAGCCGCCTAGCGGGGGTCACAGATACGCAGTATTTT
NA	TRBJ2-5	TRBV5-1	NA	CASSRTVQETQYF	TGCGCCAGCAGCCGGACAGTCCAAGAGACCCAGTACTTC
NA	TRBJ1-4	TRBV30	TRBD1	CAWSRGQGNEKLFF	TGTGCCTGGAGTCGGGGACAGGGGAATGAAAAACTGTTTTTT
NA	TRBJ1-2	TRBV9	NA	CASTRGMESYGYTF	TGTGCCAGCACCAGAGGTATGGAATCATATGGCTACACCTTC
NA	TRBJ2-7	TRBV10-3	NA	CAISSGPLTLSYEQYF	TGTGCCATCAGCAGTGGGCCGCTTACCCTTTCCTACGAGCAGTACTTC
NA	TRBJ2-2	TRBV10-3	NA	CAIAYRSTGELFF	TGTGCCATCGCATATCGGTCCACCGGGGAGCTGTTTTTT
NA	TRBJ2-7	TRBV6-1	TRBD1	CASSETPGTGTSYEQYF	TGTGCCAGCAGTGAGACTCCCGGGACAGGTACTTCCTACGAGCAGTACTTC
NA	TRBJ2-7	TRBV5-1	TRBD1	CASSLLTGGSPYEQYF	TGCGCCAGCAGCTTGCTTACAGGGGGTTCCCCCTACGAGCAGTACTTC
few	TRBJ1-5	TRBV2	NA	CASGRQSNQPQHF	TGTGCCAGCGGTAGACAGAGCAATCAGCCCCAGCATTTT
NA	TRBJ2-6	TRBV30	NA	CAWSIAAAGANVLTF	TGTGCCTGGAGTATCGCGGCAGCTGGGGCCAACGTCCTGACTTTC
NA	TRBJ2-7	TRBV27	TRBD2	CAARLAGGDEQYF	TGTGCCGCCAGACTAGCGGGGGGTGACGAGCAGTACTTC
few	TRBJ1-5	TRBV6-6	NA	CASSFSNSNQPQHF	TGTGCCAGCAGTTTTTCAAATAGCAATCAGCCCCAGCATTTT
once	TRBJ2-5	TRBV5-1	NA	CASSLAPPRAQETQYF	TGCGCCAGCAGCTTGGCACCCCCGCGGGCACAAGAGACCCAGTACTTC
NA	TRBJ2-5	TRBV11-2	TRBD2	CASSAASGAGETQYF	TGTGCCAGCAGCGCCGCTAGCGGGGCGGGTGAGACCCAGTACTTC
NA	TRBJ1-2	TRBV20-1	NA	CSARTYGYTF	TGCAGTGCGCGAACCTATGGCTACACCTTC
NA	TRBJ2-1	TRBV7-2	TRBD2	CASSLGGTNLHEQFF	TGTGCCAGCAGCTTAGGGGGGACTAACCTCCATGAGCAGTTCTTC
once	TRBJ1-3	TRBV30	NA	CAWEGLYGNTIYF	TGTGCCTGGGAGGGACTTTATGGAAACACCATATATTTT
few	TRBJ1-5	TRBV10-2	NA	CASSHRVSNQPQHF	TGCGCCAGCAGTCACAGGGTTAGCAATCAGCCCCAGCATTTT
NA	TRBJ1-5	TRBV7-2	NA	CASSLGIRNQPQHF	TGTGCCAGCAGCTTAGGAATACGGAATCAGCCCCAGCATTTT
NA	TRBJ2-3	TRBV5-4	TRBD1	CASSLVGTGSSDTQYF	TGTGCCAGCAGCTTGGTCGGGACAGGGTCCTCAGATACGCAGTATTTT
NA	TRBJ2-1	TRBV7-9	NA	CASSLEGRSGVF	TGTGCCAGCAGCTTAGAGGGGCGTTCTGGGGTCTTC
NA	TRBJ1-1	TRBV27	TRBD1	CASSGQAGAFF	TGTGCCAGCAGCGGACAGGCGGGAGCTTTCTTT
NA	TRBJ1-6	TRBV30	NA	CAWSVSGYNSPLHF	TGTGCCTGGAGTGTTTCGGGGTATAATTCACCCCTCCACTTT
NA	TRBJ2-7	TRBV7-8	NA	CASSPTELHPEQYF	TGTGCCAGCAGCCCCACCGAACTGCATCCCGAGCAGTACTTC
NA	TRBJ2-7	TRBV5-1	TRBD1	CASSLGGTGSSYEQYF	TGCGCCAGTAGCCTTGGAGGGACAGGTAGCTCCTACGAGCAGTACTTC